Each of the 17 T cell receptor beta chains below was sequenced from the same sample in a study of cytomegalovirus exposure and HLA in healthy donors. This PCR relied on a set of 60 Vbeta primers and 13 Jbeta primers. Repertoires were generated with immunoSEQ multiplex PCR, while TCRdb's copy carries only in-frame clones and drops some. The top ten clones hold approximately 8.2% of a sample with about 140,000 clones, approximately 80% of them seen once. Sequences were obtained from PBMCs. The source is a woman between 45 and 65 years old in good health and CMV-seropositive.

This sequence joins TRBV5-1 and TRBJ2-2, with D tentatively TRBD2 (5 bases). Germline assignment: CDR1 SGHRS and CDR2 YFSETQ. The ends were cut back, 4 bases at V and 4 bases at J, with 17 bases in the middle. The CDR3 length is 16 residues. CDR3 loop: CASSPEGRLSTGELFF. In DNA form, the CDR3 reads TGCGCCAGCAGCCCTGAGGGTCGCCTCTCCACCGGGGAGCTGTTTTTT.

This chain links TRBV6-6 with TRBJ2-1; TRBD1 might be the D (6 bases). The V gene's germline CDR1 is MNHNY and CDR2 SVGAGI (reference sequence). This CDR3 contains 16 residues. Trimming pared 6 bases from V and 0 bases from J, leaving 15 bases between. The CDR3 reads CASSPIDRSSYNEQFF. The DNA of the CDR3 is TGTGCCAGCAGCCCGATAGACAGGAGCTCCTACAATGAGCAGTTCTTC.

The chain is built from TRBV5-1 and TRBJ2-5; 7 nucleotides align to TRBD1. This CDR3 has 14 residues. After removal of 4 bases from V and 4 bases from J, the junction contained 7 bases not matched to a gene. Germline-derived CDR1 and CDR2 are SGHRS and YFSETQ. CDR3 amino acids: CASSRGQQRETQYF. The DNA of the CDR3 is TGCGCCAGCAGCCGGGGACAGCAGAGAGAGACCCAGTACTTC. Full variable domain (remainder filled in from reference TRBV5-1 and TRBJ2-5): KAGVTQTPRYLIKTRGQQVTLSCSPISGHRSVSWYQQTPGQGLQFLFEYFSETQRNKGNFPGRFSGRQFSNSRSEMNVSTLELGDSALYLCASSRGQQRETQYFGPGTRLLVL.

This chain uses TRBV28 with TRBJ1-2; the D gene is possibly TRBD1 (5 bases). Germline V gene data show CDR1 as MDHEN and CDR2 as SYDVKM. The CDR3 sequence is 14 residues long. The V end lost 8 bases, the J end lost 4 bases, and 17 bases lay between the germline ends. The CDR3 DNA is TGTGCCAGCCGGGTCGCGGGACCGACCTATGGCTACACCTTC. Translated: CASRVAGPTYGYTF.

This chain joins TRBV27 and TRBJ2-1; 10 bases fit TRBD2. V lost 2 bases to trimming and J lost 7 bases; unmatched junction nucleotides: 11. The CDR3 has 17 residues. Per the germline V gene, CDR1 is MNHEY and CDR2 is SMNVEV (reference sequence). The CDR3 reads CASSLPSGGFRLNEQFF. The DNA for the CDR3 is TGTGCCAGCAGTTTACCTAGCGGGGGTTTTAGATTGAATGAGCAGTTCTTC.

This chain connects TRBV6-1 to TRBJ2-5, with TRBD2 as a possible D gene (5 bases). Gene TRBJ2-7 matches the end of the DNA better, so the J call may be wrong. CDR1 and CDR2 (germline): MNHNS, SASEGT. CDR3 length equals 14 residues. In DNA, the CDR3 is TGTGCCAGCAGTAGGACTCCTAGTTCCTACGAGCAGTACTTC. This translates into CASSRTPSSYEQYF.

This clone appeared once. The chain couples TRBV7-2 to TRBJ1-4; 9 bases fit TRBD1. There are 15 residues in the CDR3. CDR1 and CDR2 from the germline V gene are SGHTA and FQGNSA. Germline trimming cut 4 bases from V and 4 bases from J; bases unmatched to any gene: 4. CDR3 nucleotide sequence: TGTGCCAGCAGCTCCCCGGGACAGGGTAATGAAAAACTGTTTTTT. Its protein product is CASSSPGQGNEKLFF.

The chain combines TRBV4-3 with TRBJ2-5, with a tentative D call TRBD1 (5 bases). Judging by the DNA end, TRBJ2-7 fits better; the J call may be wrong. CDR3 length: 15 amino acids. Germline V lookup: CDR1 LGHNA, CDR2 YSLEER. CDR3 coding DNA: TGCGCCAGCAGCCAAGAGACAAGGGGTTACTACGAGCAGTACTTC. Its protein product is CASSQETRGYYEQYF.

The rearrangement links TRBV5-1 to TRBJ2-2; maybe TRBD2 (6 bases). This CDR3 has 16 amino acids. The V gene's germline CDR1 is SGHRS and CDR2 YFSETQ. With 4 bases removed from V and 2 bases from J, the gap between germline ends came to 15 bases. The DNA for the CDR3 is TGCGCCAGCAGCGGACTATCGACAGTTAACACCGGGGAGCTGTTTTTT. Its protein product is CASSGLSTVNTGELFF.

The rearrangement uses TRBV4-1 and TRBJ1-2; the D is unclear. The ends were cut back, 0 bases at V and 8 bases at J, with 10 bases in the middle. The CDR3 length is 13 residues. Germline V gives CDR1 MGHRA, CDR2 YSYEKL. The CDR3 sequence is CASSQEMRSGYTF. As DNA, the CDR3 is TGCGCCAGCAGCCAAGAAATGAGATCCGGCTACACCTTC.

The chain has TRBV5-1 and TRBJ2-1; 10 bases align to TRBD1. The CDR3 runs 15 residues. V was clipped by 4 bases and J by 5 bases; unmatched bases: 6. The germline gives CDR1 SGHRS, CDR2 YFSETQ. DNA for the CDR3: TGCGCCAGCAGCCTCGGGACAGGGGTTAACAATGAGCAGTTCTTC. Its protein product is CASSLGTGVNNEQFF.

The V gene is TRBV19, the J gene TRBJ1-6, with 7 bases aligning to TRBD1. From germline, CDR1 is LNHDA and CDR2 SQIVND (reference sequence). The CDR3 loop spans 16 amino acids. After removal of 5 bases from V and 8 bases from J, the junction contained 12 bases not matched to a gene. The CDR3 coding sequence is TGTGCCAGTAGTCCACTCTGGACAGGAGGGGATTCACCCCTCCACTTT. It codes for CASSPLWTGGDSPLHF.

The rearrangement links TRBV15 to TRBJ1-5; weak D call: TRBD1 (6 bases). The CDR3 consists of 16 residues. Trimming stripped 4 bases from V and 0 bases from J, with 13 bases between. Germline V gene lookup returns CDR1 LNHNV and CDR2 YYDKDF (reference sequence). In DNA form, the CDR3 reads TGTGCCACCAGCATTACGGGCAGGGGTAGCAATCAGCCCCAGCATTTT. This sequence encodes CATSITGRGSNQPQHF.

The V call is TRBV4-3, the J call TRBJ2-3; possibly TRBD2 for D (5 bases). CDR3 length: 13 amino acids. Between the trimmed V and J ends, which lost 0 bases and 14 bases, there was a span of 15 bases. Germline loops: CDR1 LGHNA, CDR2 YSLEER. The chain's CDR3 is CASSQDWASRPYF. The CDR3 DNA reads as TGCGCCAGCAGCCAAGATTGGGCTAGCCGGCCGTATTTT.

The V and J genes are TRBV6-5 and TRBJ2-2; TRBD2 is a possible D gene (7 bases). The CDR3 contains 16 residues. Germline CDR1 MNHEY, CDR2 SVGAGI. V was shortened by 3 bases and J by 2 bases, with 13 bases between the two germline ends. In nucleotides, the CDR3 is TGTGCCAGCAGTTATATGTGGGGGGGCAACACCGGGGAGCTGTTTTTT. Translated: CASSYMWGGNTGELFF.

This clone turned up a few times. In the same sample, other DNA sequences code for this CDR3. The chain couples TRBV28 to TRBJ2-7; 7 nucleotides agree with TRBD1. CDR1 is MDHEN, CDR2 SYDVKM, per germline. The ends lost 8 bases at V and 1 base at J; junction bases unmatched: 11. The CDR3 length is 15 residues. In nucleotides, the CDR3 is TGTGCCAGCTCAGGACAGGAAGGATTTTCCTACGAGCAGTACTTC. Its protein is CASSGQEGFSYEQYF.

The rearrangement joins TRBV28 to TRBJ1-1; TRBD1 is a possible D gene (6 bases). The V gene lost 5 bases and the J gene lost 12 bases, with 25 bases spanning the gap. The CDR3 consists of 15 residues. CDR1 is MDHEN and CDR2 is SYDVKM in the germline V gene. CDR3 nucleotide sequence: TGTGCCAGCAGTCTTCTGACAGGTACCAGGGAATCAACTTTCTTT. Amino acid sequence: CASSLLTGTRESTFF. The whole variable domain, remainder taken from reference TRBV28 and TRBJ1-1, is DVKVTQSSRYLVKRTGEKVFLECVQDMDHENMFWYRQDPGLGLRLIYFSYDVKMKEKGDIPEGYSVSREKKERFSLILESASTNQTSMYLCASSLLTGTRESTFFGQGTRLTVV.